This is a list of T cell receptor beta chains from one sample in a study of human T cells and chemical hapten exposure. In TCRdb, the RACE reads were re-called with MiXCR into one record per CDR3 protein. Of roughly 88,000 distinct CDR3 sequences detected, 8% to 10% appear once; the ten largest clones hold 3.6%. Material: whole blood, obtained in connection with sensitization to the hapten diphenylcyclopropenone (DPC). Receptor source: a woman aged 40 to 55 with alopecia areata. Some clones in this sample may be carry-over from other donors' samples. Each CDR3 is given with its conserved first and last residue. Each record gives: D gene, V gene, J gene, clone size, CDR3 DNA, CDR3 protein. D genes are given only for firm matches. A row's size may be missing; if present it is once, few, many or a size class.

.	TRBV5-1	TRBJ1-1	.	TGCGCCAGCAGCTTGCCAGGCTTGAACACTGAAGCTTTCTTT	CASSLPGLNTEAFF
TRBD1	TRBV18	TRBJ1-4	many	TGTGCCAGCTCACCGGGGACAGCGACTAATGAAAAACTGTTTTTT	CASSPGTATNEKLFF
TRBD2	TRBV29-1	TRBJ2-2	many	TGCAGCGCTGATAGCGGGGGGGCTGACGGGGAGCTGTTTTTT	CSADSGGADGELFF
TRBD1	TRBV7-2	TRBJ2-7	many	TGTGCCAGCAGCTTGGCAGGGGGCTCTTACGAGCAGTACTTC	CASSLAGGSYEQYF
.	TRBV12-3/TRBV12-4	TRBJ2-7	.	TGTGCCAGCAGCTCCGGGCAGGGAGTTGGCGAGCAGTACTTC	CASSSGQGVGEQYF
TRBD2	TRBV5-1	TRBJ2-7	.	TGCGCCAGCAGCCCTAGCGGGGGGCCCTACGAGCAGTACTTC	CASSPSGGPYEQYF
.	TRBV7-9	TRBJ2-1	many	TGTGCCAGCAGCTTAGCGGGGGGCGGCTCCTACAATGAGCAGTTCTTC	CASSLAGGGSYNEQFF
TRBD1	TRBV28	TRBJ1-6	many	TGTGCCAGCAGTCGTACAGGGGAGAATTCACCCCTCCACTTT	CASSRTGENSPLHF
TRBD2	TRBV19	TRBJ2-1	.	TGTGCCAGTAGCAGAACCGGGACTAATCTACATGAGCAGTTCTTC	CASSRTGTNLHEQFF
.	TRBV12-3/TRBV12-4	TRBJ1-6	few	TGTGCCAGCAGTTTATTGGGCGTCTCACCCCTCCACTTT	CASSLLGVSPLHF
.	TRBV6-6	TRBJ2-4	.	TGTGCCAGCAAACCGGGGGTTTTCAAAAACATTCAGTACTTC	CASKPGVFKNIQYF
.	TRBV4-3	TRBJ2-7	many	TGCGCCAGCAGCCAAGTCGGGGTCGACGAGCAGTACTTC	CASSQVGVDEQYF
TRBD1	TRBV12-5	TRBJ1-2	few	TGTGCTAGTGGCCCAGACAGGGAGAACTATGGCTACACCTTC	CASGPDRENYGYTF
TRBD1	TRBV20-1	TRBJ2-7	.	TGCAGTGCTCCCGGGACAGGGAAACTCTACGAGCAGTACTTC	CSAPGTGKLYEQYF
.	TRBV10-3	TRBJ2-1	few	TGTGCCATCAGGCCCCGGGACGACCCCTACAATGAGCAGTTCTTC	CAIRPRDDPYNEQFF
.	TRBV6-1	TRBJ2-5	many	TGTGCCAGCAGCGAAATGCTGGGGAGGCAAGAGACCCAGTACTTC	CASSEMLGRQETQYF
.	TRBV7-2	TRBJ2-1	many	TGTGCCAGCAGCTTTAACAATGAGCAGTTCTTC	CASSFNNEQFF
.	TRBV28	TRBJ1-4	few	TGTGCCTCCGGCAACGAGGAAAAACTGTTTTTT	CASGNEEKLFF
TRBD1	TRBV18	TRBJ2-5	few	TGTGCCAGCTCACAGGAAAGACAGGGACAGACCCAGTACTTC	CASSQERQGQTQYF
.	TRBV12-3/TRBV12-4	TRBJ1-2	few	TGTGCCAGCAGTTTGGAAGCTCGCTACACCTTC	CASSLEARYTF
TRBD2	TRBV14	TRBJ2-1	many	TGTGCCAGCAGCCAGTACGGGGGGGGAAATGAGCAGTTCTTC	CASSQYGGGNEQFF
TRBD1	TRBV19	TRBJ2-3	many	TGTGCCAGTAGTTCCTATTGGACAGGCGCAGATACGCAGTATTTT	CASSSYWTGADTQYF
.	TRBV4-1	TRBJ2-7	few	TGCGCCAGCAGCCCTCCTGATCGCACCTACGAGCAGTACTTC	CASSPPDRTYEQYF
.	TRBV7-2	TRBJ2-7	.	TGTGCCAGCAGCTTGATGGGAGGAGGCCCCTACGAGCAGTACTTC	CASSLMGGGPYEQYF
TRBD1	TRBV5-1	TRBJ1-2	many	TGCGCCAGCAGTTATGGGACAGCCACTAACTATGGCTACACCTTC	CASSYGTATNYGYTF
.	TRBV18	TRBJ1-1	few	TGTGCCAGCTCACCTCCTCATTCCCTCTCTGAAGCTTTCTTT	CASSPPHSLSEAFF
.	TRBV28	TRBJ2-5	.	TGTGCCAGCAGTCATTCTGCGGGGGCCCAAGAGACCCAGTACTTC	CASSHSAGAQETQYF
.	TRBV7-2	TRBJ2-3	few	TGTGCCAGTAGAAACTCGGTGGGGAGCCAGTATTTT	CASRNSVGSQYF
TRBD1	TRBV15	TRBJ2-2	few	TGTGCCACTAGGACAGGATCTAACACCGGGGAGCTGTTTTTT	CATRTGSNTGELFF
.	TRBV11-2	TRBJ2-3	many	TGTGCCAGCAGCCTAGGGACGCCGAGAGATACGCAGTATTTT	CASSLGTPRDTQYF
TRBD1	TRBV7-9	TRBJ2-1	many	TGTGCCAGCAGCTCCCCGGGACAGGTCCACAATGAGCAGTTCTTC	CASSSPGQVHNEQFF
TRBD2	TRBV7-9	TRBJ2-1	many	TGTGCCAGCAGCTTAGCGGCGGGGGGGCCCTACAATGAGCAGTTCTTC	CASSLAAGGPYNEQFF
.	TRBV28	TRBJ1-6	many	TGTGCCAGCAGTTTACAGCAGGGATCGTCAGGATCACCCCTCCACTTT	CASSLQQGSSGSPLHF
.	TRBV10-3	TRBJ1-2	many	TGTGCCATCAGTTCATCGGGGGACGCGATATATGGCTACACCTTC	CAISSSGDAIYGYTF
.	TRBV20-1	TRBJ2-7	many	TGCAGTGCTGCGACAGCTAGCTACGAGCAGTACTTC	CSAATASYEQYF
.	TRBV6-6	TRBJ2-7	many	TGTGCCAGCACAGCTACGGGCCGGACCTACGAGCAGTACTTC	CASTATGRTYEQYF
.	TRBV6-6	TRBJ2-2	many	TGTGCCAGCAGTTACGTACAGTCGAACACCGGGGAGCTGTTTTTT	CASSYVQSNTGELFF
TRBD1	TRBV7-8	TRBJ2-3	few	TGTGCCAGCAGCTGGGGACAGGGGGTGACAGATACGCAGTATTTT	CASSWGQGVTDTQYF
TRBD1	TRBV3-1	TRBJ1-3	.	TGTGCCAGCAGCCAGACGACAGGGGTCTCTGGAAACACCATATATTTT	CASSQTTGVSGNTIYF
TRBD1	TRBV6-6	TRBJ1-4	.	TGTGCCAGCAGGAACAGGGGAACTAATGAAAAACTGTTTTTT	CASRNRGTNEKLFF
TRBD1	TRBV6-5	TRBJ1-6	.	TGTGCCAGCAGTTACTCGATCCCCGCAGGGGGCTCCTATAATTCACCCCTCCACTTT	CASSYSIPAGGSYNSPLHF
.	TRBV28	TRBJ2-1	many	TGTGCCAGCAGGAATCGCAATGAGCAGTTCTTC	CASRNRNEQFF
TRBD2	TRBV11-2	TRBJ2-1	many	TGTGCCAGCAGCTCTCTAGCGGGGGGCCGCTACAATGAGCAGTTCTTC	CASSSLAGGRYNEQFF
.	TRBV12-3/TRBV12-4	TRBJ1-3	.	TGTGCCAGCAGTTTATCGGGGAATGGAAACACCATATATTTT	CASSLSGNGNTIYF
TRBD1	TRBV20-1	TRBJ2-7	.	TGCAGTGCTAGGCGGACCAGGGGGTTTTCCTACGAGCAGTACTTC	CSARRTRGFSYEQYF
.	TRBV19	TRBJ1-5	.	TGTGCCAGTAGTATTTACAGCATGCCTAATCAGCCCCAGCATTTT	CASSIYSMPNQPQHF